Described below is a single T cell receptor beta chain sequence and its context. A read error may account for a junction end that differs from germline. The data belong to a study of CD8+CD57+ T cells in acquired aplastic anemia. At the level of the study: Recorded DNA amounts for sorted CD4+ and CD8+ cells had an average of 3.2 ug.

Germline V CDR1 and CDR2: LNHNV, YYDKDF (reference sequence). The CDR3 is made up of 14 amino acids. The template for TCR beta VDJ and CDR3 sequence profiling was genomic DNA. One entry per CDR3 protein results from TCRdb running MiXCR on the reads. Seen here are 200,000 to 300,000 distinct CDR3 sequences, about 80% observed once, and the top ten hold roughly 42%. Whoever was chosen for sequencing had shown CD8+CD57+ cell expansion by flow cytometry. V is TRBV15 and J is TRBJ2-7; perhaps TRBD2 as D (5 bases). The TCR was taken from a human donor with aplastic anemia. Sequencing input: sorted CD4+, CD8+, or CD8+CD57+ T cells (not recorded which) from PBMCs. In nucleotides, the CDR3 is TGTGGCACCAGCGGCCCGGGCCGAGACTACGAGCAGTACTTC. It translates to CGTSGPGRDYEQYF.